The T cell receptor (beta chain) under discussion was sequenced for a study of blood T cells in healthy people across ages. General observations from the study: Donor CMV status was unknown, possibly confounding expanded clonotype changes. Naive T cell percentage strongly correlated with TCR beta diversity. Conclusively comparing naive with antigen-experienced cells was impossible with unsorted PBMCs.

Alongside a J-beta primer mix, a sample-barcoded 5' primer served in a second PCR lasting about 7 to 12 cycles. TCRdb called the 5' RACE reads again in MiXCR, with one record for every CDR3 protein. The table includes 710,000 or so distinct CDR3 sequences, about 34% detected once. For this clonotype: The target antigen is unknown. One base away lies a much larger clone, so this may be a sequencing read error.

The CDR3 loop spans 14 amino acids. CDR1 and CDR2 from the germline V gene are DFQATT and SNEGSKA (reference sequence). This sequence was found in a woman aged 80 or over in good health. Input material: blood. The V and J genes are TRBV20-1 and TRBJ2-5; tentatively, D is TRBD2 (6 bases). The J call may be wrong; the DNA end is better matched by TRBJ2-1. The CDR3 reads CSATPLATQETQFF. The CDR3 nucleotides read TGCAGTGCTACGCCTCTAGCGACACAAGAGACCCAGTTCTTC.